The T cell receptor (beta chain) described here comes from a study of blood T cell repertoires in COVID-19 (dated by TCRdb to 2018 to 2021). In terms of the full investigation: Samples from collaborators originated in the United States, Italy and Spain and spanned both the acute and convalescent phases of COVID-19. Where HLA class I and class II types were available, the types were taken from metadata supplied by the sample provider, not from assay-based typing. Sample metadata almost always included a de-identified subject ID, COVID-19 status, age in years and sex. Samples were obtained from the ongoing ImmuneRACE study (first 160 participants) and from some 1,200 subjects provided by 6 global collaborators. The repertoires were released in a freely available public database intended as a resource for research on the immune response to SARS-CoV-2. Subjects who had been exposed to COVID-19, were actively infected with it, or had recovered from it provided the deeply sampled blood TCRbeta repertoires that made up the dataset. The prospective study material was composed of cDNA or gDNA derived from T cells, B-cell-depleted T cells, or PBMCs.

Samples from volunteer blood donors who had recovered from COVID-19 were contributed by a second Seattle source. Whole blood was collected in K2EDTA tubes by collaborating institutions according to the institutions' own protocols. For TCRbeta analysis, collaborators shipped samples in one of three forms: frozen whole blood, isolated PBMCs, or DNA extracted from either of those sample types. What the study reported, not specific to this receptor: How much clinical and demographic metadata was included differed by source and by participant, and the metadata was provided uncurated.

TCRbeta CDR3 regions were amplified from genomic DNA using the immunoSEQ Assay, a bias-controlled multiplex PCR. The published analysis was carried out like this. The number of nucleated cells in each sample was estimated by amplification of reference gene primers within the assay. To quantify the absolute abundance of each unique TCRbeta CDR3 rearrangement, sequence reads were collapsed and filtered. For each sample, productive Simpson clonality was calculated as the square root of Simpson's diversity index across productive rearrangements. This is the immuneACCESS table as TCRdb keeps it, with only in-frame sequences that have V and J called. A part of the clones is gone; compared with another copy, unresolved V genes explain less than half, and the rest is unexplained. V and J calls and clone size are as listed in that table; D and trimming were resolved from the DNA. Within this sample are approximately 240,000 clones, with approximately 80% of them counted one time only. In total, the top ten clones hold 4% to 6% of the sample.

V is shortened by 2 bases, J by 0 bases, and the region joining them spans 13 bases. CDR1 LNHDA and CDR2 SQIVND are derived from the germline V gene (reference sequence). The CDR3 spans 16 residues, from the cysteine through the phenylalanine. Kept here is only the CDR3 DNA, which spans 48 bases and is read in frame from base 1. A single count supports this clone. Its recognized antigen is unknown. Within one base of it there is no much larger clone, and no base qualities were kept. The chain is assembled from TRBV19 and TRBJ1-1; 5 matching bases give a weak D call of TRBD1. This sequence was found in an older woman who had recovered from COVID-19. What was sequenced was peripheral blood. The DNA is as follows: TGTGCCAGTAGTATAAGGTGGGGCGCGATGAACACTGAAGCTTTCTTT. The encoded protein is CASSIRWGAMNTEAFF. With all but the CDR3 taken from the reference TRBV19 and TRBJ1-1 genes, the full variable domain is: DGGITQSPKYLFRKEGQNVTLSCEQNLNHDAMYWYRQDPGQGLRLIYYSQIVNDFQKGDIAEGYSVSREKKESFPLTVTSAQKNPTAFYLCASSIRWGAMNTEAFFGQGTRLTVV.